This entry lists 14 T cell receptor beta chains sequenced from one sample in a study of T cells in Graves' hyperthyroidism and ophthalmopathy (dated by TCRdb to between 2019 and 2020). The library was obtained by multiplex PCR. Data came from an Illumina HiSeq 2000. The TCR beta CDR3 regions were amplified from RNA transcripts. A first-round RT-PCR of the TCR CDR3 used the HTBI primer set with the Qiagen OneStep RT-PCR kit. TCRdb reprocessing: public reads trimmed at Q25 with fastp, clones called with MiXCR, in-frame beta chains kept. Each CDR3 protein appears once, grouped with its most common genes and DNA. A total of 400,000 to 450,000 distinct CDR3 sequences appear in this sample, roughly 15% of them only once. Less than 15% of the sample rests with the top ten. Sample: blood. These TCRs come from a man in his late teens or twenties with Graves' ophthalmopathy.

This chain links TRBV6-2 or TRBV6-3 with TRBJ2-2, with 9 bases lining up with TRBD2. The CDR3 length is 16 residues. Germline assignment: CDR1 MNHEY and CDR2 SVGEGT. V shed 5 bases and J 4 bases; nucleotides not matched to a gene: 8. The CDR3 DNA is TGTGCCAGCAGTATGAGCGGGAGGTCGGCCACCGGGGAGCTGTTTTTT. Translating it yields CASSMSGRSATGELFF.

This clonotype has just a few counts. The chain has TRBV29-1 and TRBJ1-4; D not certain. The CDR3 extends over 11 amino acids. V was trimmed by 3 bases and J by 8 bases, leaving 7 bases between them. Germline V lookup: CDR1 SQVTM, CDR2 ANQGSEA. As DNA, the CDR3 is TGCAGCGTTGAGACGGACGAAAAACTGTTTTTT. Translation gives CSVETDEKLFF.

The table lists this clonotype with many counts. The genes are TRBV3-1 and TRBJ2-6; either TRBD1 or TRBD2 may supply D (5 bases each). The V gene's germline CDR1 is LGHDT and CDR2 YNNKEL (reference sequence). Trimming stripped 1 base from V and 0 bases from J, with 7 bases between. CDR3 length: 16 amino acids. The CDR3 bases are TGTGCCAGCAGCCAAGCCGGGGCCTCTGGGGCCAACGTCCTGACTTTC. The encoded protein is CASSQAGASGANVLTF. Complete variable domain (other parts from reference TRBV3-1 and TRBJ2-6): DTAVSQTPKYLVTQMGNDKSIKCEQNLGHDTMYWYKQDSKKFLKIMFSYNNKELIINETVPNRFSPKSPDKAHLNLHINSLELGDSAVYFCASSQAGASGANVLTFGAGSRLTVL.

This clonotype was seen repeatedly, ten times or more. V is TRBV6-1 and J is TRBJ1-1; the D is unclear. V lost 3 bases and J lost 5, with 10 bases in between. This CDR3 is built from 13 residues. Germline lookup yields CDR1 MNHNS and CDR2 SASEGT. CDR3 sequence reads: CASSEPLETEAFF. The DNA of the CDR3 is TGTGCCAGCAGTGAGCCCCTGGAGACTGAAGCTTTCTTT.

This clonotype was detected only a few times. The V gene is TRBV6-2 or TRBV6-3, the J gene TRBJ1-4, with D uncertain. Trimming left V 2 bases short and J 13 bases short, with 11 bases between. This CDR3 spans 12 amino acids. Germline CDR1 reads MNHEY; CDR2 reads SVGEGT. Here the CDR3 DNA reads TGTGCCAGCAGTTACCTTCAATCGGGACTGTTTTTT. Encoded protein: CASSYLQSGLFF.

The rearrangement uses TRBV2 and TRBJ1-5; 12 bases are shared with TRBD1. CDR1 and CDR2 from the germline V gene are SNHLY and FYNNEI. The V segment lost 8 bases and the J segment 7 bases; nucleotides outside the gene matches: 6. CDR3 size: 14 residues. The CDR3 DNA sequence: TGTGCCAGCGTGGGACAGGGGGCTCTACAGCCCCAGCATTTT. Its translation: CASVGQGALQPQHF.

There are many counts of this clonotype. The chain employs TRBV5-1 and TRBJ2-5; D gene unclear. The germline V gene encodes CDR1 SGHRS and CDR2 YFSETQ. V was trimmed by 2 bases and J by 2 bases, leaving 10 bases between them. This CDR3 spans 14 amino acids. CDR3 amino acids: CASSFSRIQETQYF. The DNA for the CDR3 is TGCGCCAGCAGCTTTTCACGGATTCAAGAGACCCAGTACTTC. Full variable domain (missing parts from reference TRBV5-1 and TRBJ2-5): KAGVTQTPRYLIKTRGQQVTLSCSPISGHRSVSWYQQTPGQGLQFLFEYFSETQRNKGNFPGRFSGRQFSNSRSEMNVSTLELGDSALYLCASSFSRIQETQYFGPGTRLLVL.

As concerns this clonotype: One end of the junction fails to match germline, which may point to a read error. In DNA, the CDR3 is TGTGCCGGCAGTTTGATGGGGACTCTAGCCAAAAACATTCAGTACTTC. Amino acid sequence: CAGSLMGTLAKNIQYF. The V gene is TRBV27, the J gene TRBJ2-4, with D tentatively TRBD2 (6 bases). From germline, CDR1 is MNHEY and CDR2 SMNVEV (reference sequence). The CDR3 runs to 16 residues.

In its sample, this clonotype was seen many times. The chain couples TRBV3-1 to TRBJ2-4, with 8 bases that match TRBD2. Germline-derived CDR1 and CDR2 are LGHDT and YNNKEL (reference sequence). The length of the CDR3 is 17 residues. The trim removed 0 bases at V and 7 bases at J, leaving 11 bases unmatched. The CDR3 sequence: CASSQDVGAGGRNIQYF. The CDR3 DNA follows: TGTGCCAGCAGCCAAGATGTCGGCGCGGGGGGCAGGAACATTCAGTACTTC.

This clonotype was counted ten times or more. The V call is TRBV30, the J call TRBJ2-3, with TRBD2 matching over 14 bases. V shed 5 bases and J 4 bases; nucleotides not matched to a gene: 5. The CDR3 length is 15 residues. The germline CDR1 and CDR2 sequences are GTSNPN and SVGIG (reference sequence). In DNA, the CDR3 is TGTGCCTGGGGGACTAGCGGGAGCTTGCCAGATACGCAGTATTTT. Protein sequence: CAWGTSGSLPDTQYF.

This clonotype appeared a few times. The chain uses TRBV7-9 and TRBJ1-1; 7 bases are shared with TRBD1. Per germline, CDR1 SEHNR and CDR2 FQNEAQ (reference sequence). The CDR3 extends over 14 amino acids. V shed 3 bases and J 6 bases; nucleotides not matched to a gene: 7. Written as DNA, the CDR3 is TGTGCCAGCAGCTTCACAGGGGAAGAAGCTGAAGCTTTCTTT. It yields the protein CASSFTGEEAEAFF.

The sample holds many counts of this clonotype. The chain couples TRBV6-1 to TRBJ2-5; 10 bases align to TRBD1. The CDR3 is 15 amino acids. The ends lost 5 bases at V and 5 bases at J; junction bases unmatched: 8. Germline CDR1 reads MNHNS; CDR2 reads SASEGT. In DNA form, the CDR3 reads TGTGCCAGCAGTCCTCTGACAGGGGGCTGGGAGACCCAGTACTTC. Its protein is CASSPLTGGWETQYF.

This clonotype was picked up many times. The CDR3 loop reads CASSFGRSVSTDTQYF. The CDR3 DNA sequence: TGTGCCAGCAGCTTCGGGAGATCAGTTAGCACAGATACGCAGTATTTT. V is TRBV9 and J is TRBJ2-3; a possible D gene is TRBD2 (6 bases). Trimming cost V 4 bases and J 0 bases, with 15 bases left between them. CDR1 and CDR2 (germline): SGDLS, YYNGEE. This CDR3 region has 16 residues.

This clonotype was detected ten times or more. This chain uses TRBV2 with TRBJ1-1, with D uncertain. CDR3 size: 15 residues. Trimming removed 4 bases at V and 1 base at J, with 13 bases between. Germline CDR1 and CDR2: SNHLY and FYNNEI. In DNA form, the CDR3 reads TGTGCCAGCAGTGGGACGCTGTGGGAGAACACTGAAGCTTTCTTT. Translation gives CASSGTLWENTEAFF.